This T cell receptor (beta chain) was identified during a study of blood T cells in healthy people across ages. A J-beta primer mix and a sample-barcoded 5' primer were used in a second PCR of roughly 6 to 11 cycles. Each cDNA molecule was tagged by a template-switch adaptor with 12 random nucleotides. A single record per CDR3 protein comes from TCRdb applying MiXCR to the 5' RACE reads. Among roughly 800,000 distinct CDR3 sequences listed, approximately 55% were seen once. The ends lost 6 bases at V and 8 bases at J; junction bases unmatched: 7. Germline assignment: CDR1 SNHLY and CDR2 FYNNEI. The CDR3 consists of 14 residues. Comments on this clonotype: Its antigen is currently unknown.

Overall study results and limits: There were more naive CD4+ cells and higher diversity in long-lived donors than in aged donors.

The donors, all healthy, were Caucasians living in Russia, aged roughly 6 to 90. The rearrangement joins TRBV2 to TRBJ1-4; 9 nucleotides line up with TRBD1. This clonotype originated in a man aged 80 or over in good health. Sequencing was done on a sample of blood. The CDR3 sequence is CASRPTGGSEKLFF. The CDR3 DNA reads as TGTGCCAGCAGACCGACAGGGGGGTCCGAAAAACTGTTTTTT. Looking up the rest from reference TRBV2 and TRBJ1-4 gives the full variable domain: EPEVTQTPSHQVTQMGQEVILRCVPISNHLYFYWYRQILGQKVEFLVSFYNNEISEKSEIFDDQFSVERPDGSNFTLKIRSTKLEDSAMYFCASRPTGGSEKLFFGSGTQLSVL.